This T cell receptor beta chain was sequenced during a study of T cell responses to AZD1222 COVID-19 vaccine. Overall study context: Pooled in the analysis were second doses at about 4 or about 12 weeks. Regarding the study as a whole: After the peak T cell response, and only then, were repertoires sampled. Females made up more of the donors, who were largely white British, and clonal diversity may have come out too low.

The CDR3 covers 15 residues. CDR1 and CDR2 (germline): SGDLS, YYNGEE. V was shortened by 1 base and J by 0 bases, with 7 bases between the two germline ends. About this clone itself: Its antigen is currently unknown.

Clones were sequenced by immunoSEQ multiplex PCR, and TCRdb holds only the in-frame ones, with some missing. The sample has 70,000 to 95,000 clones, roughly nine tenths seen once. The chain combines TRBV9 with TRBJ1-4; D ambiguous. This TCR derives from an adult in good health. The sequenced sample was peripheral blood, obtained on day 0 of AZD1222 vaccination. CDR3 sequence reads: CASSVSGATNEKLFF. DNA of the CDR3: TGTGCCAGCAGCGTATCCGGTGCAACTAATGAAAAACTGTTTTTT.